This T cell receptor beta chain was obtained from a study of blood T cell repertoires in COVID-19. Overall study context: The analysed material was cDNA or gDNA that came from T cells, B-cell-depleted T cells, or PBMCs.

The data were produced by immunoSEQ multiplex PCR, yet TCRdb's version contains in-frame clones alone and is incomplete. The sample has approximately 220,000 clones, over 80% seen once; the top ten hold 5.5% to 7.5%. Germline lookup yields CDR1 SGHNT and CDR2 YYREEE (reference sequence). V gave up 4 bases and J gave up 1 base, with 14 bases separating them. The CDR3 runs 15 residues. Individuals drawn from 24 US areas were roughly 18 to 95 years old. Cohorts were based on clinical histories the participants reported. The recovered donors of Cohort 3 showed two negative PCRs, clearance, or symptom resolution.

The chain uses TRBV5-4 and TRBJ1-1; TRBD1 is a possible D gene (5 bases). This clonotype was sampled from a woman aged 40 to 50 who had recovered from COVID-19. The sequencing sample was made of PBMCs or T cells enriched from blood (not recorded which). In DNA, the CDR3 is TGTGCCAGCAGCCCGGAGGGACGGTGGAACACTGAAGCTTTCTTT. Encoded protein: CASSPEGRWNTEAFF.